The clone carrying this TCR beta chain was seen just once. Germline CDR1 and CDR2: SGHNT and YYREEE (reference sequence). The CDR3 loop spans 15 amino acids. With 5 bases removed from V and 9 bases from J, the gap between germline ends came to 21 bases. These data are taken from a study of blood T cell repertoires in COVID-19. Study context: The origin of the acute and convalescent COVID-19 samples was the United States, Italy and Spain.

In the study's own analysis: Counts of nucleated cells, estimated from reference gene primer amplification, were obtained. Profiling relied on immunoSEQ multiplex PCR, and the TCRdb table lists in-frame clones only, not all of them. The V and J calls and the clone size are those of that table, but D and trimming were determined from the DNA. The sample carries 180,000 or so clones, around 85% recorded once. The clonotype was recovered from a man in his 60s with acute or convalescent COVID-19. V usage is TRBV5-4 and J usage is TRBJ1-5; a weak D match, TRBD1 (5 bases). The source material was peripheral blood. CDR3 amino acids: CASSPPGSGRVPQHF. The CDR3 DNA is TGTGCCAGCAGTCCCCCGGGGTCAGGGAGGGTGCCCCAGCATTTT.